Sequencing of this TCR beta chain was carried out in a study of shared clonotypes between healthy human individuals. Comment on this clone: Its antigen is not known.

CD45RO negativity and positive selection for CCR7 defined naive CD8 cells, a population that excluded terminally differentiated effector memory CD45RA+ cells. V lost 7 bases and J lost 0; bases outside the gene matches: 4. From germline, CDR1 is LNHNV and CDR2 YYDKDF (reference sequence). The CDR3 spans 14 residues. Using immunoSEQ multiplex PCR, the repertoire was profiled, and TCRdb retains in-frame clones only, with some absent. The profile shows millions of clones, about 95% of them singletons. Findings and caveats of the study: Naive CD4 clonotypes were shared across a few donors at roughly 5%. Memory subsets generally showed lower estimated richness than naive subsets.

Sequenced: naive CD8+ T cells sorted from blood. This chain uses TRBV15 with TRBJ1-1, with 8 bases that match TRBD1. The receptor's source is a man aged 18 to 35 in good health. The CDR3 sequence is CATTPGQVNTEAFF. In DNA, the CDR3 is TGTGCCACCACCCCGGGACAGGTGAACACTGAAGCTTTCTTT.